This TCR beta chain was documented in a study of tumor and adjacent non-tumor tissue in lung cancer. The wider study: Patients comprised about a dozen adenocarcinoma, 2 squamous cell carcinoma and 1 small cell lung cancer. On average, productive TCRbeta reads reached about 4.17 million per sample.

This clonotype was recorded once. The antigen is not known. Given a much more abundant clone one base away, this may be a read error. General study findings and limits: TCR diversity was significantly greater in tumor than normal lung tissue.

The CDR3 loop spans 16 amino acids. Germline CDR1 reads DFQATT; CDR2 reads SNEGSKA (reference sequence). The library came from three nested PCR rounds adapted from ARM-PCR protocols. TCRdb ran MiXCR on the multiplex PCR reads and lists one entry per CDR3 protein. The sample shows about 76,000 distinct CDR3 sequences, around 70% of them seen only once. The template was RNA from unsorted bulk tissue. The V call is TRBV20-1, the J call TRBJ2-1, with D possibly being TRBD1 or TRBD2 (5 bases each). The clonotype originates from an older woman with non-small cell lung cancer. The sequenced sample was lung tumor tissue. In DNA, the CDR3 is TGCAGTGCTAGGATTGGGACGGTGAGCTCCTACTATGAGCAGTTCTTC. Translation gives CSARIGTVSSYYEQFF.